Listed here are 13 T cell receptor beta chains from one sample, sequenced in a study of blood T cell repertoires in COVID-19 (TCRdb year 2020). The library relied on the immunoSEQ multiplex PCR assay. Entries here come from immuneACCESS through TCRdb and include only in-frame sequences with V and J called. Some clones fail to appear in such tables; in the studies checked, an unresolved V gene covers under half of the shortfall, and the cause of the remainder is unknown. The sample contains 400,000 to 550,000 clones, roughly 89% of them found a single time. The top ten constitute roughly 4.3% of the sample. The specimen sequenced was peripheral blood. Receptor source: a woman in her thirties with acute or convalescent COVID-19.

The V call is TRBV2, the J call TRBJ2-2, with 10 positions matching TRBD1. V shed 3 bases, J shed 4 bases, and the junction held 5 bases outside the gene matches. Germline lookup yields CDR1 SNHLY and CDR2 FYNNEI. This CDR3 contains 16 residues. In nucleotides, the CDR3 is TGTGCCAGCAGTGACCCGGGACAGGGGTCCACCGGGGAGCTGTTTTTT. It encodes CASSDPGQGSTGELFF.

This clone was found once. This sequence joins TRBV6-5 and TRBJ1-2; D unresolved. V was trimmed by 0 bases and J by 4 bases, leaving 15 bases between them. The V gene's germline CDR1 is MNHEY and CDR2 SVGAGI. CDR3 length: 16 residues. The CDR3 protein is CASSYSKNSQLYGYTF. The CDR3 nucleotides read TGTGCCAGCAGTTACTCGAAGAACAGCCAACTCTATGGCTACACCTTC.

The chain links TRBV9 to TRBJ1-1; weak D call: TRBD1 (5 bases). Deletions cut 0 bases from V and 0 bases from J, with 9 bases between. The germline CDR1 and CDR2 sequences are SGDLS and YYNGEE. The CDR3 extends over 15 amino acids. Written as DNA, the CDR3 is TGTGCCAGCAGCGTAGAGGTGGACATGAACACTGAAGCTTTCTTT. This gives the protein CASSVEVDMNTEAFF.

This rearrangement joins TRBV6-5 to TRBJ2-7, with a tentative D call TRBD1 (6 bases). Per the germline V gene, CDR1 is MNHEY and CDR2 is SVGAGI. The CDR3 runs to 14 residues. The germline V and J ends were trimmed by 4 bases and 2 bases, with 12 bases remaining between them. In nucleotides, the CDR3 is TGTGCCAGCAGTTCCCAGGGGCGCGCCTACGAGCAGTACTTC. It yields the protein CASSSQGRAYEQYF.

The chain employs TRBV6-5 and TRBJ1-1, with no clear D. The germline V and J ends were trimmed by 5 bases and 0 bases, with 7 bases remaining between them. Germline assignment: CDR1 MNHEY and CDR2 SVGAGI. The CDR3 is 13 amino acids. The DNA of the CDR3 is TGTGCCAGCAGTCAGTTCTTGAACACTGAAGCTTTCTTT. Protein: CASSQFLNTEAFF.

This chain joins TRBV9 and TRBJ2-3; tentatively, D is TRBD1 (6 bases). This CDR3 spans 12 amino acids. Germline CDR1 SGDLS, CDR2 YYNGEE. The V end lost 4 bases, the J end lost 12 bases, and 15 bases lay between the germline ends. The CDR3 DNA sequence: TGTGCCAGCAGCCAGACAGGCGAGCGACAGTATTTT. Protein product: CASSQTGERQYF.

In its sample, this clone was seen a few times. The chain employs TRBV18 and TRBJ1-1; no reliable D call. Trimming cost V 4 bases and J 0 bases, with 6 bases left between them. The CDR3 loop spans 13 amino acids. The germline CDR1 and CDR2 sequences are KGHSH and LQKENI. This CDR3 is CASSRTVNTEAFF. CDR3 bases: TGTGCCAGCTCACGAACAGTGAACACTGAAGCTTTCTTT.

This CDR3 reads CSAGGTGPGDEQFF. The CDR3 DNA follows: TGCAGCGCCGGAGGGACAGGGCCCGGGGATGAGCAGTTCTTC. The chain joins TRBV29-1 to TRBJ2-1, with 9 bases that match TRBD1. Germline loops: CDR1 SQVTM, CDR2 ANQGSEA. The ends lost 7 bases at V and 8 bases at J; junction bases unmatched: 12. The CDR3 is 14 residues long.

This chain uses TRBV2 with TRBJ2-3; D not certain. The V gene lost 3 bases and the J gene lost 8 bases, with 9 bases spanning the gap. The CDR3 has 12 residues. Germline lookup yields CDR1 SNHLY and CDR2 FYNNEI. The CDR3 DNA sequence: TGTGCCAGCAGTGAGGAGAAAGGTACGCAGTATTTT. Its translation: CASSEEKGTQYF.

This chain uses TRBV13 with TRBJ1-6, with D uncertain. There are 16 residues in the CDR3. The germline CDR1 and CDR2 sequences are PRHDT and FYEKMQ (reference sequence). The V end lost 5 bases, the J end lost 6 bases, and 17 bases lay between the germline ends. This chain's CDR3 is CASSRNAGRLNSPLHF. For the CDR3, the DNA is TGTGCCAGCAGCCGGAATGCGGGTCGGCTTAATTCACCCCTCCACTTT.

V is TRBV28 and J is TRBJ2-2; D gene unclear. Between the trimmed V and J ends, which lost 7 bases and 4 bases, there was a span of 7 bases. CDR3 length: 12 residues. Germline loops: CDR1 MDHEN, CDR2 SYDVKM. CDR3 coding DNA: TGTGCCAGCAAAACGGTCACCGGGGAGCTGTTTTTT. Its protein product is CASKTVTGELFF.

V usage is TRBV6-6 and J usage is TRBJ1-1; no clear D gene. From germline, CDR1 is MNHNY and CDR2 SVGAGI (reference sequence). The CDR3 has 15 residues. V lost 1 base and J 1 base, leaving 10 bases between the germline ends. In nucleotides, the CDR3 is TGTGCCAGCAGTTACTTCCGACAACCGAACACTGAAGCTTTCTTT. Its protein product is CASSYFRQPNTEAFF.

The rearrangement uses TRBV7-3 and TRBJ1-2; 10 bases agree with TRBD1. The CDR3 contains 15 residues. Germline CDR1 and CDR2: SGHTA and FQGTGA. J gave up 4 bases and V 0 bases, and 2 bases lay outside the gene matches. The CDR3 spells CASSLTGTGVYGYTF. The CDR3 DNA sequence: TGTGCCAGCAGCTTAACGGGGACAGGGGTCTATGGCTACACCTTC.